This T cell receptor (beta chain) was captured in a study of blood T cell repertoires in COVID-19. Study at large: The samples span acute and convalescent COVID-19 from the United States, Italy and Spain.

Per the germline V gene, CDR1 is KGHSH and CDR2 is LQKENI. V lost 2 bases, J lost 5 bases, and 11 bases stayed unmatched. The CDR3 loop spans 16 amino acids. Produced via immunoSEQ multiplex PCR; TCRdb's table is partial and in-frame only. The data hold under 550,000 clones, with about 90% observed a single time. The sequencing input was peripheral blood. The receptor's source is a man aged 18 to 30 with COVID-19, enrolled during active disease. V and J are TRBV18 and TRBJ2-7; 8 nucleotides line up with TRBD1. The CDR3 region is CASSPTLSDRGHEQYF. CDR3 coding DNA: TGTGCCAGCTCACCAACGTTAAGTGACAGGGGTCACGAGCAGTACTTC.